The present T cell receptor beta chain was sequenced within a study of CD8+ T cells in alopecia areata. The study, taken as a whole, reports: Scalp specimens additionally yield sequences from normal skin's resident alphabeta T cells. Across lesional scalp, and particularly alopecia totalis/universalis, clonality surpassed that of normal scalp.

Extracted RNA was reverse transcribed, and the resulting cDNA served as sequencing template. Assay: immunoSEQ multiplex PCR; the TCRdb copy retains only in-frame clones and omits some. The table has roughly 110,000 clones, about four fifths seen once. A remark on this clone: Its cognate antigen is unknown.

Described treatment: oral pan-JAK inhibitor, 5-10 mg twice daily. As part of sample collection, lesional scalp punch biopsies and peripheral blood were taken from alopecia areata patients. Germline assignment: CDR1 MNHEY and CDR2 SMNVEV (reference sequence). The J segment lost 0 bases and the V segment lost 10 bases, leaving 9 bases of the junction unmatched. This CDR3 comprises 16 residues. The TCR sequence derives from a human donor with alopecia areata. This specimen was CD8+ T cells sorted from blood, taken at week 24, from a patient treated with tofacitinib. The chain has TRBV27 and TRBJ2-5; 12 bases map to TRBD2. CDR3 bases: TGTGCCACTCGAGGATGGACTAGCGGGGACCAAGAGACCCAGTACTTC. This gives the protein CATRGWTSGDQETQYF.